Below are 19 T cell receptor beta chains sequenced from a single sample in a study of blood T cell repertoires in COVID-19 (dated by TCRdb to about 2020). The library was generated by the immunoSEQ multiplex PCR assay. TCRdb provides this immuneACCESS table in a form limited to in-frame rearrangements. Some clones are lacking; in checked studies, under half of them reflect an unresolved V gene, and why the rest are absent is not known. The sample table holds some 210,000 clones, of which 75% to 90% were seen once. About 6.3% of the sample comes from the top ten. The sequencing input was peripheral blood. The receptors come from a man aged 60-69 years who had recovered from COVID-19.

The chain is built from TRBV11-2 and TRBJ2-1, with D perhaps matching TRBD1 (6 bases). V dropped 5 bases and J dropped 2 bases, with 13 bases sitting between them. The CDR3 is made up of 15 amino acids. The V gene's germline CDR1 is SGHAT and CDR2 FQNNGV. Here the CDR3 reads CASSPRQAPYNEQFF. The CDR3 region has the DNA TGTGCCAGCAGCCCACGACAGGCCCCCTACAATGAGCAGTTCTTC.

The J gene is TRBJ1-4, the V gene TRBV5-6, with TRBD1 matching 7 bases. The CDR3 totals 15 residues. The ends lost 0 bases at V and 2 bases at J; junction bases unmatched: 1. From germline, CDR1 is SGHDT and CDR2 YYEEEE. In DNA, the CDR3 is TGTGCCAGCAGCTTGGCAGGGGGGACTAATGAAAAACTGTTTTTT. Translating gives CASSLAGGTNEKLFF. Variable domain in full (rest from reference TRBV5-6 and TRBJ1-4): DAGVTQSPTHLIKTRGQQVTLRCSPKSGHDTVSWYQQALGQGPQFIFQYYEEEERQRGNFPDRFSGHQFPNYSSELNVNALLLGDSALYLCASSLAGGTNEKLFFGSGTQLSVL.

CDR3 coding DNA: TGCAGTGCTAGTCAGGGAATCGCTGAAGCTTTCTTT. Amino acid sequence: CSASQGIAEAFF. This chain uses TRBV20-1 with TRBJ1-1; possibly TRBD1 for D (5 bases). V lost 3 bases and J lost 6, with 11 bases in between. Germline CDR1 is DFQATT and CDR2 is SNEGSKA (reference sequence). The CDR3 contains 12 residues.

The chain uses TRBV7-2 and TRBJ1-2, with D unresolved. The CDR3 is 14 residues long. V lost 5 bases, J lost 0 bases, and 10 bases lay in between. The V gene's germline CDR1 is SGHTA and CDR2 FQGNSA. Written as DNA, the CDR3 is TGTGCCAGCAGCCCCGCTATAGCTAACTATGGCTACACCTTC. Its protein product is CASSPAIANYGYTF.

The genes are TRBV18 and TRBJ1-5; D is perhaps TRBD1 (6 bases). V was pared by 5 bases and J by 8 bases, with 13 bases between. Germline-derived CDR1 and CDR2 are KGHSH and LQKENI. This CDR3 region has 13 residues. The CDR3 DNA is TGTGCCAGCTCAGCCGACAGGCTGGAGCCCCAGCATTTT. Amino acid sequence: CASSADRLEPQHF.

The J gene is TRBJ2-5, the V gene TRBV18; maybe TRBD1 (5 bases). The CDR3 has 15 residues. Germline CDR1 KGHSH, CDR2 LQKENI. V was shortened by 5 bases and J by 5 bases, with 18 bases between the two germline ends. CDR3 DNA sequence: TGTGCCAGCTCATCAACCGACAGAGAACGGGAGACCCAGTACTTC. It encodes CASSSTDRERETQYF.

The rearrangement links TRBV3-1 (or the pseudogene TRBV3-2) to TRBJ2-5; 7 nucleotides align to TRBD2. Germline CDR1 and CDR2: LGHDT and YNNKEL (reference sequence). J lost 7 bases, V lost 0 bases, and 8 bases had no gene match. This CDR3 contains 15 residues. This CDR3 reads CASSQDVPSGGTQYF. CDR3 DNA sequence: TGTGCCAGCAGCCAAGACGTGCCTAGCGGCGGGACCCAGTACTTC.

V is TRBV11-2 and J is TRBJ1-5, with 9 positions matching TRBD1. The trim removed 5 bases at V and 2 bases at J, leaving 10 bases unmatched. Germline CDR1 and CDR2: SGHAT and FQNNGV. This CDR3 has 17 amino acids. In DNA, the CDR3 is TGTGCCAGCAGCCTCCCCGGGACAGGGTTGGGCAATCAGCCCCAGCATTTT. It translates to CASSLPGTGLGNQPQHF.

The CDR3 DNA reads as TGTGCCAGCGGTCCCGGGGGGCTCTCAGCAGATACGCAGTATTTT. Amino acid sequence: CASGPGGLSADTQYF. This rearrangement joins TRBV27 to TRBJ2-3, with D perhaps TRBD2 (7 bases). Trimming shortened V by 8 bases and J by 4 bases, and 19 bases separated the two germline ends. CDR3 size: 15 residues. Germline CDR1 reads MNHEY; CDR2 reads SMNVEV (reference sequence).

This chain joins TRBV18 and TRBJ2-1, with 11 nucleotides matching TRBD2. After removal of 9 bases from V and 5 bases from J, the junction contained 3 bases not matched to a gene. This CDR3 contains 13 residues. Germline V gene data show CDR1 as KGHSH and CDR2 as LQKENI. The CDR3 spells CASLLAGDNEQFF. Written as DNA, the CDR3 is TGTGCCAGTTTACTAGCGGGGGACAATGAGCAGTTCTTC.

This clone was counted once. CDR3: CASRVGGEQFF. The CDR3 DNA sequence: TGCGCCAGCAGGGTGGGGGGGGAGCAGTTCTTC. The V gene is TRBV10-2, the J gene TRBJ2-1, with 7 bases fitting TRBD2. Germline V gene sequence: CDR1 WSHSY, CDR2 SAAADI. This CDR3 comprises 11 residues. V lost 6 bases and J lost 10; bases outside the gene matches: 3.

The rearrangement joins TRBV5-8 to TRBJ1-6; 8 bases map to TRBD1. CDR1 and CDR2 (germline): SGHTS, YDEGEE. The CDR3 sequence is 16 residues long. The V segment lost 1 base and the J segment 5 bases; nucleotides outside the gene matches: 5. The CDR3, as DNA: TGTGCCAGCAGCTTGACCGGACAGGGCCATAATTCACCCCTCCACTTT. This sequence encodes CASSLTGQGHNSPLHF.

The chain employs TRBV5-1 and TRBJ2-3, with 9 bases identical to TRBD2. Germline trimming cut 0 bases from V and 5 bases from J; bases unmatched to any gene: 7. The CDR3 is made up of 16 amino acids. Germline V gives CDR1 SGHRS, CDR2 YFSETQ. The CDR3 DNA reads TGCGCCAGCAGCTTGGCGTCTAGCGGGGAGGTAGATACGCAGTATTTT. This encodes CASSLASSGEVDTQYF.

The V gene is TRBV6-6, the J gene TRBJ1-3, with 7 bases identical to TRBD1. Germline CDR1 MNHNY, CDR2 SVGAGI (reference sequence). CDR3 size: 15 residues. The junction had 3 bases not matched to a gene; V was cut back by 4 bases and J by 0 bases. Here the CDR3 reads CASSWGQPSGNTIYF. CDR3 coding DNA: TGTGCCAGCAGTTGGGGACAGCCCTCTGGAAACACCATATATTTT.

The J gene is TRBJ1-6, the V gene TRBV6-5, with 7 bases fitting TRBD1. This CDR3 contains 15 residues. Germline V CDR1 and CDR2: MNHEY, SVGAGI. With V trimmed by 0 bases and J by 6 bases, 2 bases remained unmatched. CDR3: CASSYSPGGNSPLHF. DNA for the CDR3: TGTGCCAGCAGTTACTCCCCAGGGGGTAATTCACCCCTCCACTTT.

The chain has TRBV9 and TRBJ2-5, with 7 positions matching TRBD1. Losses at the gene ends were 1 base for V and 5 bases for J; bases not matched to a gene: 5. Germline CDR1 and CDR2: SGDLS and YYNGEE. The CDR3 extends over 14 amino acids. The CDR3 loop reads CASSVKGAGETQYF. CDR3 nucleotides: TGTGCCAGCAGCGTAAAGGGGGCTGGGGAGACCCAGTACTTC. The full variable domain, with the rest looked up from reference TRBV9 and TRBJ2-5, is DSGVTQTPKHLITATGQRVTLRCSPRSGDLSVYWYQQSLDQGLQFLIQYYNGEERAKGNILERFSAQQFPDLHSELNLSSLELGDSALYFCASSVKGAGETQYFGPGTRLLVL.

The genes are TRBV7-8 and TRBJ2-2; TRBD2 matches at 7 bases. CDR3 size: 11 residues. V gave up 11 bases and J gave up 13 bases; unmatched junction bases: 10. Looked up from germline, CDR1 is SGHVS and CDR2 is FQNEAQ. DNA for the CDR3: TGTGCCCAGCCGGGAGGTTTGGGGCTGTTTTTT. This translates into CAQPGGLGLFF. Combining the CDR3 with reference TRBV7-8 and TRBJ2-2 gives the whole variable domain GAGVSQSPRYKVAKRGQDVALRCDPISGHVSLFWYQQALGQGPEFLTYFQNEAQLDKSGLPSDRFFAERPEGSVSTLKIQRTQQEDSAVYLCAQPGGLGLFFGEGSRLTVL.

This rearrangement joins TRBV6-6 to TRBJ1-5; 10 bases line up with TRBD1. Germline CDR1 is MNHNY and CDR2 is SVGAGI (reference sequence). Unmatched junction bases numbered 9, after V lost 7 bases and J lost 3 bases. This CDR3 is 16 amino acids long. DNA of the CDR3: TGTGCCAGCAATGCGGCGGACAGGGGGGCCAATCAGCCCCAGCATTTT. Protein product: CASNAADRGANQPQHF.

This chain uses TRBV7-3 with TRBJ2-7; 9 nucleotides line up with TRBD2. The CDR3 is 16 residues long. With 8 bases clipped from V and 0 bases from J, the junction kept 11 bases outside the gene matches. CDR1 is SGHTA and CDR2 is FQGTGA in the germline V gene. CDR3 coding DNA: TGTGCCAGCTCGTCCCCGGGACTAGCAATCTCCTACGAGCAGTACTTC. It translates to CASSSPGLAISYEQYF. The variable domain in full, with the rest retrieved from reference TRBV7-3 and TRBJ2-7, is GAGVSQTPSNKVTEKGKYVELRCDPISGHTALYWYRQSLGQGPEFLIYFQGTGAADDSGLPNDRFFAVRPEGSVSTLKIQRTERGDSAVYLCASSSPGLAISYEQYFGPGTRLTVT.